These 31 T cell receptor beta chains originate from one sample sequenced in a study of CD8+ T cells in alopecia areata. Following RNA extraction, reverse transcription yielded cDNA that acted as the sequencing template. The assay was immunoSEQ multiplex PCR, and TCRdb's table has in-frame clones only and misses some. The sample holds 180,000 or so clones, nearly 60% seen once. Regarding treatment: oral pan-JAK inhibitor, 5-10 mg twice daily. Sequences were derived from CD4+ T cells sorted from blood, sampled at week 24, from a patient treated with tofacitinib. The receptors come from a human donor with alopecia areata.

This clone was seen more than once but under ten times. V usage is TRBV15 and J usage is TRBJ1-1; 8 nucleotides align to TRBD1. This CDR3 has 17 residues. After removal of 3 bases from V and 4 bases from J, the junction contained 13 bases not matched to a gene. Germline lookup yields CDR1 LNHNV and CDR2 YYDKDF (reference sequence). In DNA form, the CDR3 reads TGTGCCACCAGCAGCGCTCCATGGACAGGGTGGCGCACTGAAGCTTTCTTT. Translation: CATSSAPWTGWRTEAFF.

This clone has more than one count but fewer than ten. V usage is TRBV6-5 and J usage is TRBJ1-5; D remains unclear. Trimming took off 4 bases at V and 0 bases at J, with 13 bases between the two ends. The CDR3 extends over 16 amino acids. The germline CDR1 and CDR2 sequences are MNHEY and SVGAGI. This CDR3 is CASSSRRTDSNQPQHF. CDR3 DNA: TGTGCCAGCAGTTCCCGACGGACCGATAGCAATCAGCCCCAGCATTTT.

A few counts support this clone. V usage is TRBV15 and J usage is TRBJ2-5; D is undetermined. Germline assignment: CDR1 LNHNV and CDR2 YYDKDF (reference sequence). V lost 0 bases and J lost 6, with 5 bases in between. The CDR3 totals 12 residues. CDR3 protein: CATSRDWQTQYF. The CDR3 region has the DNA TGTGCCACCAGCAGAGATTGGCAGACCCAGTACTTC.

This clone was seen only a few times. The CDR3 loop is CASSAGSYGGGGYTF. As DNA, the CDR3 is TGTGCCAGCAGCGCGGGGTCTTATGGGGGTGGTGGCTACACCTTC. The chain links TRBV9 to TRBJ1-2, with D possibly being TRBD1 (5 bases). CDR3 length: 15 residues. Germline values: CDR1 SGDLS, CDR2 YYNGEE. V was clipped by 3 bases and J by 7 bases, with 19 bases between them.

The genes are TRBV29-1 and TRBJ2-1, with D perhaps TRBD2 (7 bases). The germline CDR1 and CDR2 sequences are SQVTM and ANQGSEA. The CDR3 runs to 14 residues. The V gene lost 3 bases and the J gene lost 4 bases, with 13 bases spanning the gap. The CDR3 DNA sequence: TGCAGCGTTGAGGGTCGGGGGGCATACAATGAGCAGTTCTTC. It codes for CSVEGRGAYNEQFF.

V and J are TRBV7-3 and TRBJ2-5; unclear D gene. The CDR3 contains 12 residues. Trimming shortened V by 1 base and J by 0 bases, and 0 bases separated the two germline ends. Germline CDR1 is SGHTA and CDR2 is FQGTGA. The CDR3 loop is CASSLNQETQYF. The CDR3 bases are TGTGCCAGCAGCTTAAACCAAGAGACCCAGTACTTC.

V is TRBV11-2 and J is TRBJ2-5; D is undetermined. CDR3 length: 14 amino acids. CDR1 and CDR2 from the germline V gene are SGHAT and FQNNGV. V was clipped by 7 bases and J by 2 bases, with 14 bases between them. The CDR3, as DNA: TGTGCCAGCACCCCACCAGCCATGCAAGAGACCCAGTACTTC. It translates to CASTPPAMQETQYF. The entire variable domain, with the rest obtained from reference TRBV11-2 and TRBJ2-5, is as follows: EAGVAQSPRYKIIEKRQSVAFWCNPISGHATLYWYQQILGQGPKLLIQFQNNGVVDDSQLPKDRFSAERLKGVDSTLKIQPAKLEDSAVYLCASTPPAMQETQYFGPGTRLLVL.

This clone occurred a few times. The same CDR3 arises from other DNA sequences in this sample as well. The CDR3 coding sequence is TGCGCCAGCAGCCAAGATCTGGGAAATCAGCCCCAGCATTTT. Protein product: CASSQDLGNQPQHF. The gene calls are TRBV4-3 and TRBJ1-5; D remains ambiguous. The CDR3 covers 14 residues. Trimming stripped 0 bases from V and 4 bases from J, with 7 bases between. Germline loops: CDR1 LGHNA, CDR2 YSLEER.

The CDR3 DNA sequence: TGTGCCAGCAGGCCCTCCGGGACAAGGAACACTGAAGCTTTCTTT. Protein product: CASRPSGTRNTEAFF. J is TRBJ1-1 and V is TRBV25-1; D is possibly TRBD1 (6 bases). This CDR3 has 15 amino acids. CDR1 and CDR2 from the germline V gene are MGHDK and SYGVNS. Trimming removed 6 bases from V and 1 base from J, with 15 bases in between.

This clone was seen a handful of times. The chain is built from TRBV10-1 and TRBJ2-1; TRBD1 is a possible D gene (5 bases). Trimming removed 7 bases at V and 4 bases at J, with 20 bases between. Germline V gene data show CDR1 as WNHNN and CDR2 as SYGVQD (reference sequence). The CDR3 spans 16 residues. As DNA, the CDR3 is TGCGCCAGCATTGCCCAGATCAAGGGGTTTTACAATGAGCAGTTCTTC. Protein product: CASIAQIKGFYNEQFF.

The rearrangement joins TRBV30 to TRBJ2-1; D possibly corresponds to TRBD2 (6 bases). V was shortened by 4 bases and J by 6 bases, with 22 bases between the two germline ends. Per the germline V gene, CDR1 is GTSNPN and CDR2 is SVGIG (reference sequence). This CDR3 has 16 amino acids. The CDR3 protein is CAWNLPAGGRANEQFF. The CDR3 nucleotides read TGTGCCTGGAACCTACCGGCCGGGGGTAGGGCCAATGAGCAGTTCTTC.

This chain joins TRBV5-4 and TRBJ2-3, with 10 bases fitting TRBD1. This CDR3 region has 15 residues. V lost 3 bases and J lost 3; bases outside the gene matches: 4. CDR1 is SGHNT, CDR2 YYREEE, per germline (reference sequence). DNA of the CDR3: TGTGCCAGCAGCTCCCCGGGACAGGGGACAGATACGCAGTATTTT. Translation: CASSSPGQGTDTQYF. The variable domain in full, with the rest retrieved from reference TRBV5-4 and TRBJ2-3, is ETGVTQSPTHLIKTRGQQVTLRCSSQSGHNTVSWYQQALGQGPQFIFQYYREEENGRGNFPPRFSGLQFPNYSSELNVNALELDDSALYLCASSSPGQGTDTQYFGPGTRLTVL.

The chain couples TRBV11-1 to TRBJ2-1, with 11 bases that match TRBD2. V was pared by 5 bases and J by 7 bases, with 7 bases of the junction left unmatched. Germline CDR1 SGHAT, CDR2 FQDESV (reference sequence). The CDR3 is 15 amino acids. CDR3 in DNA: TGTGCCAGCAGCCCAGGGACTAGCGGAGCGAATGAGCAGTTCTTC. As protein: CASSPGTSGANEQFF.

The CDR3 loop is CASSLWGPSTDTQYF. As DNA, the CDR3 is TGCGCCAGCAGCTTGTGGGGGCCTAGCACAGATACGCAGTATTTT. The chain combines TRBV5-1 with TRBJ2-3; TRBD1 is a possible D gene (6 bases). From germline, CDR1 is SGHRS and CDR2 YFSETQ. V lost 1 base, J lost 0 bases, and 9 bases lay in between. The CDR3 extends over 15 amino acids.

This sequence joins TRBV5-6 and TRBJ2-5; 7 bases line up with TRBD2. Germline V CDR1 and CDR2: SGHDT, YYEEEE. This CDR3 spans 16 amino acids. V lost 4 bases, J lost 2 bases, and 11 bases stayed unmatched. The CDR3 bases are TGTGCCAGCAGCCCACGGAGCGGGACGACACAAGAGACCCAGTACTTC. Amino acids: CASSPRSGTTQETQYF.

The V and J genes are TRBV7-6 and TRBJ2-5; TRBD2 aligns across 7 bases. The trim removed 4 bases at V and 2 bases at J, leaving 10 bases unmatched. Germline loops: CDR1 SGHVS, CDR2 FNYEAQ. The CDR3 is made up of 16 amino acids. The CDR3 region has the DNA TGTGCCAGCAGCTCACTTCGGACTAGGACGCAAGAGACCCAGTACTTC. Its translation: CASSSLRTRTQETQYF.

The rearrangement uses TRBV4-2 and TRBJ1-1; D unclear. Between the trimmed V and J ends, which lost 2 bases and 2 bases, there was a span of 3 bases. Per the germline V gene, CDR1 is LGHNA and CDR2 is YNFKEQ. CDR3 length: 12 amino acids. CDR3 nucleotide sequence: TGTGCCAGCAGCCAACCAAACACTGAAGCTTTCTTT. This encodes CASSQPNTEAFF.

J is TRBJ1-1 and V is TRBV4-3; tentative D call: TRBD1 (6 bases). The germline CDR1 and CDR2 sequences are LGHNA and YSLEER. V was pared by 6 bases and J by 2 bases, with 19 bases between. The CDR3 runs 16 residues. The CDR3 reads CASREGRGASNTEAFF. The CDR3 DNA sequence: TGCGCCAGCAGGGAAGGACGGGGGGCTAGTAACACTGAAGCTTTCTTT.

This clone was counted only a few times. Written as DNA, the CDR3 is TGTGCCAGCAGTTTGGGGGACAGGGTACGAGAGACCCAGTACTTC. It is translated as CASSLGDRVRETQYF. The chain is built from TRBV25-1 and TRBJ2-5; 9 nucleotides align to TRBD1. The CDR3 is 15 residues long. V shed 5 bases, J shed 4 bases, and the junction held 8 bases outside the gene matches. Germline V gene data show CDR1 as MGHDK and CDR2 as SYGVNS. The entire variable domain, with the rest obtained from reference TRBV25-1 and TRBJ2-5, is as follows: EADIYQTPRYLVIGTGKKITLECSQTMGHDKMYWYQQDPGMELHLIHYSYGVNSTEKGDLSSESTVSRIRTEHFPLTLESARPSHTSQYLCASSLGDRVRETQYFGPGTRLLVL.

Comments on this clone: The same CDR3 is also encoded by other DNA sequences in this sample. The V and J genes are TRBV29-1 and TRBJ1-4; no clear D. V dropped 4 bases and J dropped 5 bases, with 8 bases sitting between them. CDR3 length equals 12 residues. Germline CDR1 and CDR2: SQVTM and ANQGSEA. CDR3 sequence (DNA): TGCAGCGTTGGAGGAGGGAATGAAAAACTGTTTTTT. Its protein product is CSVGGGNEKLFF.

V and J are TRBV5-4 and TRBJ2-4; D gene uncertain. Germline CDR1 SGHNT, CDR2 YYREEE (reference sequence). The germline V and J ends were trimmed by 0 bases and 0 bases, with 4 bases remaining between them. The CDR3 has 14 amino acids. The CDR3 DNA reads TGTGCCAGCAGCTTGGAACTAGCCAAAAACATTCAGTACTTC. It translates to CASSLELAKNIQYF.

The chain carries TRBV9 and TRBJ2-7, with 7 bases matching TRBD2. The germline V gene has CDR1 SGDLS and CDR2 YYNGEE. Unmatched junction bases numbered 6, after V lost 0 bases and J lost 3 bases. This CDR3 contains 15 residues. The CDR3 bases are TGTGCCAGCAGCGTAGCCCCGGGGAGGGACTACGAGCAGTACTTC. It encodes CASSVAPGRDYEQYF.

In its sample, this clone was seen a few times. The V call is TRBV7-2, the J call TRBJ2-7; TRBD1 matches at 8 bases. This CDR3 spans 15 amino acids. V gave up 3 bases and J gave up 0 bases; unmatched junction bases: 4. Per germline, CDR1 SGHTA and CDR2 FQGNSA. CDR3 sequence reads: CASSFNRGASYEQYF. CDR3 bases: TGTGCCAGCAGCTTTAACAGGGGGGCCTCCTACGAGCAGTACTTC.

This chain links TRBV28 with TRBJ2-5; a weak D match, TRBD1 (6 bases). V was clipped by 7 bases and J by 5 bases, with 17 bases between them. This CDR3 contains 14 residues. The V gene's germline CDR1 is MDHEN and CDR2 SYDVKM. CDR3 coding DNA: TGTGCCAGCACTGAAAGCCGACAGGCGGAGACCCAGTACTTC. It specifies CASTESRQAETQYF.

This chain connects TRBV4-3 to TRBJ1-4; D not resolved. This CDR3 is 15 amino acids long. The V end was cut by 1 base, the J end by 8 bases, with 14 bases between. Looked up from germline, CDR1 is LGHNA and CDR2 is YSLEER. CDR3 sequence: CASSQVLGDPEKLFF. DNA for the CDR3: TGCGCCAGCAGCCAAGTCCTCGGCGACCCGGAAAAACTGTTTTTT.

The chain carries TRBV7-3 and TRBJ2-3; 10 bases line up with TRBD1. The CDR3 is 15 amino acids. With 8 bases clipped from V and 5 bases from J, the junction kept 10 bases outside the gene matches. Germline V lookup: CDR1 SGHTA, CDR2 FQGTGA. CDR3 amino acids: CASGDRGVSEDTQYF. CDR3 DNA: TGTGCCAGCGGGGACAGGGGAGTTTCGGAAGATACGCAGTATTTT.

The chain couples TRBV6-5 to TRBJ2-1, with TRBD2 matching over 11 bases. J was trimmed by 8 bases and V by 5 bases; bases with no gene match: 2. In germline, CDR1 is MNHEY, CDR2 SVGAGI. The CDR3 is 13 residues long. The CDR3 coding sequence is TGTGCCAGCAGTAAGGGACTAGCGGATGAGCAGTTCTTC. Translated: CASSKGLADEQFF.

This clone was recorded a few times. The chain carries TRBV25-1 and TRBJ2-1; 10 bases are shared with TRBD2. The V gene's germline CDR1 is MGHDK and CDR2 SYGVNS. J was trimmed by 5 bases and V by 5 bases; bases with no gene match: 6. The CDR3 spans 15 residues. This CDR3 is CASSMATSGNNEQFF. CDR3 coding DNA: TGTGCCAGCAGTATGGCAACTAGCGGGAACAATGAGCAGTTCTTC.

A note on this clone: At one end the junction does not follow the germline gene, possibly because of a read error. This chain joins TRBV5-4 and TRBJ2-6; tentative D call: TRBD1 (6 bases). Germline assignment: CDR1 SGHNT and CDR2 YYREEE (reference sequence). This CDR3 contains 15 residues. The CDR3 coding sequence is TGCGCCAGCAGCCTACAGGGCTCTGGGGCCAACGTCCTGACTTTC. Encoded protein: CASSLQGSGANVLTF.

This chain connects TRBV15 to TRBJ2-7; D is uncertain. The CDR3 has 12 amino acids. V lost 5 bases and J lost 4, with 9 bases in between. Germline V gene data show CDR1 as LNHNV and CDR2 as YYDKDF (reference sequence). Written as DNA, the CDR3 is TGTGCCACCAGCGTCGGACCTTACGAGCAGTACTTC. It translates to CATSVGPYEQYF.

This sequence joins TRBV10-3 and TRBJ1-5; D is perhaps TRBD1 (6 bases). V was cut by 6 bases and J by 2 bases, with 8 bases left in between. The CDR3 spans 13 residues. CDR1 is ENHRY and CDR2 is SYGVKD in the germline V gene. CDR3 in DNA: TGTGCCATCAGACAGGGCGGCAATCAGCCCCAGCATTTT. It encodes CAIRQGGNQPQHF.